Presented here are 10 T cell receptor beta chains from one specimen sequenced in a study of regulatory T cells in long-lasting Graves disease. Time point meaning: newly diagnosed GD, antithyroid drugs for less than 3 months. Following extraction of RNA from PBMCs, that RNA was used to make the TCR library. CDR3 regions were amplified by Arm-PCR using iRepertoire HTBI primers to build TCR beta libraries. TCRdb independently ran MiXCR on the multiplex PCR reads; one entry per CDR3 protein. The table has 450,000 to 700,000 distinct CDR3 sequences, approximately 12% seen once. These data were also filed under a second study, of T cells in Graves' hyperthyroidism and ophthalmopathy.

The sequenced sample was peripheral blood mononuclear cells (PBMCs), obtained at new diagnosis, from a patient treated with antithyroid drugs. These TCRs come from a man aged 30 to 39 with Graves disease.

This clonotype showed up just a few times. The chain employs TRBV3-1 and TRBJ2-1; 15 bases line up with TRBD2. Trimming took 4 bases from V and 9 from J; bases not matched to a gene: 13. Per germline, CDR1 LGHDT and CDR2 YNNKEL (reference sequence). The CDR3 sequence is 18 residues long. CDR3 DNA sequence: TGTGCCAGCAGCCGAAGACCTGGGACTAGCGGGAGGTTGGGTGAGCAGTTCTTC. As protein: CASSRRPGTSGRLGEQFF.

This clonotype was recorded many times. The CDR3 bases are TGCAGCGTTGTGAACAGGGACACAGATACGCAGTATTTT. Translated, it gives CSVVNRDTDTQYF. The chain links TRBV29-1 to TRBJ2-3, with D tentatively TRBD1 (6 bases). V lost 4 bases and J 2 bases, leaving 10 bases between the germline ends. Germline assignment: CDR1 SQVTM and CDR2 ANQGSEA. The CDR3 is 13 residues long.

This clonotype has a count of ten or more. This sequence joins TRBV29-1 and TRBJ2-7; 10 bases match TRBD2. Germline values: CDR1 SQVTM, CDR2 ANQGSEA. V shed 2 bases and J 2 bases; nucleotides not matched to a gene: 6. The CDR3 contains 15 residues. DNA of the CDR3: TGCAGCGTTGAATTAGGACTAGCGGAAGCCTACGAGCAGTACTTC. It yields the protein CSVELGLAEAYEQYF.

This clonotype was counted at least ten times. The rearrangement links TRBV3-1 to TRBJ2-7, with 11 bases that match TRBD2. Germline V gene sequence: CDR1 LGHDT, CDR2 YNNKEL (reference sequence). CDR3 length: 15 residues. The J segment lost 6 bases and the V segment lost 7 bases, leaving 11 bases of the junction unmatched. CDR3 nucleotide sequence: TGTGCCAGCACTCCCGATGTGCTAGCGGGAGGCGAGCAGTACTTC. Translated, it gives CASTPDVLAGGEQYF.

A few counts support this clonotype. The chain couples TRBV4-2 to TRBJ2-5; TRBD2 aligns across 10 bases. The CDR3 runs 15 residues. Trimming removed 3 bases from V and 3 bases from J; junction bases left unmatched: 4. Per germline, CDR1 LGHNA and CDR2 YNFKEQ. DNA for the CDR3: TGTGCCAGCAGCCAGTGGACTAGCGGCGAAGAGACCCAGTACTTC. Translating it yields CASSQWTSGEETQYF.

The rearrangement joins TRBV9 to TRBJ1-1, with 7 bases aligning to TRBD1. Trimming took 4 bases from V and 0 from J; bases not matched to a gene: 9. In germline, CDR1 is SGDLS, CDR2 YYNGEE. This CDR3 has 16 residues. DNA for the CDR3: TGTGCCAGCAGCTCCACAGGGGCCGGAATGAACACTGAAGCTTTCTTT. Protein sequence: CASSSTGAGMNTEAFF.

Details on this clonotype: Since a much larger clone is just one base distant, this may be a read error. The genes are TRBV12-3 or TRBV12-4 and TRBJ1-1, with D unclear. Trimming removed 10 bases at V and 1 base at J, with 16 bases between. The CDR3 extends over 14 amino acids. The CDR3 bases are TGTGCCACCGAGACCCTGGGAAAGAACACTGAAGCTTTCTTT. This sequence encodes CATETLGKNTEAFF.

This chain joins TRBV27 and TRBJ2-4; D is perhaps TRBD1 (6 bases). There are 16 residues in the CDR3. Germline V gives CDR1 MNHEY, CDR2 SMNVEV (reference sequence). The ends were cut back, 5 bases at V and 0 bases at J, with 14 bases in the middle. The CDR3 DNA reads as TGTGCCAGCAGTGTCACAGGGTCGCTAGCCAAAAACATTCAGTACTTC. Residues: CASSVTGSLAKNIQYF.

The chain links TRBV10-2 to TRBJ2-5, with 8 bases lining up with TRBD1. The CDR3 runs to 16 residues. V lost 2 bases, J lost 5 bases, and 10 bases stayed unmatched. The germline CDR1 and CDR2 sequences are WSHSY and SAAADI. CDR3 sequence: CASSERRTGLGETQYF. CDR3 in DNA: TGCGCCAGCAGTGAGCGAAGGACAGGGCTGGGGGAGACCCAGTACTTC.

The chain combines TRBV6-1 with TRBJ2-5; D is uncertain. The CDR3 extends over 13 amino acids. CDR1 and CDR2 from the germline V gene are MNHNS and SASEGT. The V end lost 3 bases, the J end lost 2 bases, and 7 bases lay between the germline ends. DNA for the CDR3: TGTGCCAGCAGTGACGGGTTTCAAGAGACCCAGTACTTC. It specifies CASSDGFQETQYF.